The sequence of this T cell receptor (beta chain) was determined in a study of shared clonotypes between healthy human individuals. Points from the study as a whole: Clonotypes not shared had lower generation probabilities than those common to all four donors.

CDR1 SGHRS and CDR2 YFSETQ come from the germline V gene. The CDR3 loop spans 15 amino acids. V trimming: 6 bases; J trimming: 2 bases; junction bases outside the gene matches: 3. This clone was found a few times. Its specificity is not known. TCRdb's copy holds only in-frame clones and misses some; the assay was immunoSEQ multiplex PCR. Here the sample spans 190,000 or so clones, about 68% being singletons. Sequencing was carried out using memory CD4+ T cells sorted from blood. The subset denotes: CD45RA-negative fraction. The genes are TRBV5-1 and TRBJ2-1, with 12 bases lining up with TRBD2. The receptor's source is a man younger than 45 in good health. CDR3 region: CASMTSGSTYNEQFF. The CDR3 coding sequence is TGCGCCAGCATGACTAGCGGGAGTACCTACAATGAGCAGTTCTTC.